This T cell receptor beta chain was sequenced in a study of blood T cells in healthy people across ages. This clonotype has only one observation. The second PCR ran roughly 6 to 11 cycles with a sample-barcoded 5' primer and J-beta primers. MiXCR, applied by TCRdb to the 5' RACE reads, yields one record per CDR3 protein. The top ten hold approximately 20% of the sample, which has about 1 million distinct CDR3 sequences, 35% to 50% seen once. There are 14 residues in the CDR3. CDR1 and CDR2 (germline): MNHEY, SMNVEV (reference sequence). Trimming pared 8 bases from V and 7 bases from J, leaving 18 bases between.

The TCR originated in a woman between 55 and 75 years old in good health. The sample comprised blood. The V and J genes are TRBV27 and TRBJ2-1; no firm D call. As DNA, the CDR3 is TGTGCCAGCGGCCCTCCGGGCCTAGTAAATGAGCAGTTCTTC. Protein: CASGPPGLVNEQFF.